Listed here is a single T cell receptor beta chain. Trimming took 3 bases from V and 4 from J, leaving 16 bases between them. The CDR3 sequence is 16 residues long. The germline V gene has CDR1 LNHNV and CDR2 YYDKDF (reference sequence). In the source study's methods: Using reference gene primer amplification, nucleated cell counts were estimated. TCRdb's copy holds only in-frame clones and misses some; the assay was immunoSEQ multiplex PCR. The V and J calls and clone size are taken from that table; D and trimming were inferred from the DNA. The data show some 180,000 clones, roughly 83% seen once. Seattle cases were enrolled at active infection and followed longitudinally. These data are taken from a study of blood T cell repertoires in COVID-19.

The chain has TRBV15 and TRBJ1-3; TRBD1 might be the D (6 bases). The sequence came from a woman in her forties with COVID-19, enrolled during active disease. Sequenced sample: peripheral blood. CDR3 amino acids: CATSRARQVSGNTIYF. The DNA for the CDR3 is TGTGCCACCAGCAGGGCTCGACAGGTCTCCGGAAACACCATATATTTT.